The rows below give T cell receptor beta chains drawn from one sample of a study of T cell responses to AZD1222 COVID-19 vaccine. Clones were sequenced by immunoSEQ multiplex PCR, and TCRdb holds only the in-frame ones, with some missing. The sample comprises approximately 70,000 clones, about three quarters of which are singletons, and around 48% rests with the top ten. This material consisted of peripheral blood, taken 28 days after the second AZD1222 dose. These receptors originate from an adult who received the AZD1222 COVID-19 vaccine. Each CDR3 is given with its conserved first and last residue. D genes are given only for firm matches. Some rows mark clone size as missing; the rest say once, few, many or name a class of expanded clone.

j_call clone_size v_call d_call cdr3_aa cdr3_nt
TRBJ1-1 . TRBV3-1/TRBV3-2 . CASSQGQNTEAFF TGTGCCAGCAGCCAAGGACAGAACACTGAAGCTTTCTTT
TRBJ1-5 few TRBV28 . CASSTGKEGGQPQHF TGTGCCAGCAGCACGGGAAAGGAGGGCGGGCAGCCCCAGCATTTT
TRBJ1-1 once TRBV10-3 TRBD1 CAISPGQARGEAFF TGTGCCATCAGCCCCGGACAGGCCCGGGGTGAAGCTTTCTTT
TRBJ2-7 many TRBV7-9 . CASSWGAGEYF TGTGCCAGCAGCTGGGGAGCTGGGGAGTACTTC
TRBJ2-7 . TRBV15 TRBD1 CATSRVSAGGSYEQYF TGTGCCACCAGCAGGGTTTCGGCAGGGGGCTCCTACGAGCAGTACTTC
TRBJ1-1 . TRBV13 . CASSQLVAGGRGTEAFF TGTGCCAGCAGTCAATTAGTGGCCGGGGGCCGGGGTACTGAAGCTTTCTTT
TRBJ2-3 . TRBV19 TRBD2 CASSISSGRGGTDTQYF TGTGCCAGTAGTATTAGTAGCGGGAGAGGTGGCACAGATACGCAGTATTTT
TRBJ2-3 . TRBV5-1 . CASSLALGGADTQYF TGCGCCAGCAGCTTGGCCCTAGGGGGGGCAGATACGCAGTATTTT
TRBJ1-1 . TRBV11-3 . CASSLDANRPSTEAFF TGTGCCAGCAGCTTAGATGCCAACCGACCCAGCACTGAAGCTTTCTTT
TRBJ1-5 . TRBV6-1 . CASSEASGTNQPQHF TGTGCCAGCAGTGAAGCGAGCGGAACCAATCAGCCCCAGCATTTT
TRBJ1-5 . TRBV7-9 . CASSPSVGPADYSNQPQHF TGTGCCAGCAGCCCTTCGGTCGGGCCCGCAGATTATAGCAATCAGCCCCAGCATTTT
TRBJ2-1 . TRBV19 TRBD2 CASSMTTGTSGPGEQFF TGTGCCAGTAGTATGACTACCGGGACTAGCGGGCCAGGGGAGCAGTTCTTC
TRBJ2-1 . TRBV9 . CASSVAGVTNEQFF TGTGCCAGCAGCGTAGCGGGGGTCACCAATGAGCAGTTCTTC
TRBJ2-1 . TRBV27 TRBD1 CASSLAGQVFNEQFF TGTGCCAGCAGTTTAGCGGGACAGGTATTCAATGAGCAGTTCTTC
TRBJ1-2 . TRBV7-9 . CASSQGTARGYTF TGTGCCAGCAGCCAGGGGACGGCTCGGGGCTACACCTTC
TRBJ1-1 . TRBV28 TRBD1 CASSRGQGLLNTEAFF TGTGCCAGCAGTCGAGGACAGGGGCTATTGAACACTGAAGCTTTCTTT
TRBJ1-3 . TRBV19 . CASSIRIREGTGNTIYF TGTGCCAGTAGTATTCGAATACGGGAGGGAACTGGAAACACCATATATTTT
TRBJ2-3 . TRBV9 . CASSVDGSTDTQYF TGTGCCAGCAGCGTAGACGGTAGCACAGATACGCAGTATTTT
TRBJ2-7 . TRBV19 . CASSTSGGSYEQYF TGTGCCAGTAGTACCAGTGGGGGCTCCTACGAGCAGTACTTC
TRBJ1-1 . TRBV5-6 . CASSLWKGAEAFF TGTGCCAGCAGCTTGTGGAAGGGCGCTGAAGCTTTCTTT
TRBJ2-5 . TRBV7-2 . CASGTGTLQETQYF TGTGCCAGCGGTACCGGGACTCTCCAAGAGACCCAGTACTTC
TRBJ2-1 few TRBV4-3 . CASSQGIAYNEQFF TGCGCCAGCAGCCAGGGGATTGCCTACAATGAGCAGTTCTTC